Following are 16 T cell receptor beta chains from one sample sequenced in a study of identical twins. TCRdb re-called the 5' RACE reads with MiXCR, one entry per CDR3 protein. The table lists around 550,000 distinct CDR3 sequences, around 15% of them singletons. These data also featured in a second study, about yellow fever vaccine responses in identical twins.

Sample: CD4+ T cells sorted from blood. The receptors stem from a woman between 18 and 29 years old in good health.

J is TRBJ2-7 and V is TRBV10-3; tentatively, D is TRBD1 (6 bases). The germline V gene encodes CDR1 ENHRY and CDR2 SYGVKD. Between the trimmed V and J ends, which lost 6 bases and 3 bases, there was a span of 18 bases. The CDR3 sequence is 15 residues long. CDR3 nucleotide sequence: TGTGCCATCAGCGAACCGGGACAACAAATCTACGAGCAGTACGTC. It codes for CAISEPGQQIYEQYV.

Ten or more counts support this clonotype. The chain combines TRBV9 with TRBJ2-1, with D uncertain. The CDR3 length is 16 residues. Germline values: CDR1 SGDLS, CDR2 YYNGEE. The germline V and J ends were trimmed by 0 bases and 0 bases, with 10 bases remaining between them. The chain's CDR3 is CASSVAFGSSYNEQFF. The CDR3 nucleotides are TGTGCCAGCAGCGTAGCTTTTGGAAGCTCCTACAATGAGCAGTTCTTC.

This clonotype has at least ten counts. The gene calls are TRBV29-1 and TRBJ2-3; D perhaps matches TRBD1 (6 bases). With 3 bases removed from V and 2 bases from J, the gap between germline ends came to 18 bases. Germline V lookup: CDR1 SQVTM, CDR2 ANQGSEA. The CDR3 is made up of 16 amino acids. CDR3 in amino acids: CSVEVLGTTFTDTQYF. The CDR3 DNA is TGCAGCGTTGAGGTCTTGGGGACAACCTTCACAGATACGCAGTATTTT.

This chain joins TRBV3-1 and TRBJ2-1, with 9 bases matching TRBD2. CDR1 is LGHDT, CDR2 YNNKEL, per germline (reference sequence). CDR3 length: 15 amino acids. The V gene end was trimmed by 4 bases and the J gene end by 8 bases; junction bases not matched to a gene: 9. The CDR3 nucleotides are TGTGCCAGCAGCCCCACCGGGACTAGCAGCGATGAGCAGTTCTTC. This codes for CASSPTGTSSDEQFF.

The chain carries TRBV11-2 and TRBJ2-7; no definite D call. Germline CDR1 SGHAT, CDR2 FQNNGV. V shed 0 bases and J shed 0 bases, with 6 bases lying between them. The CDR3 length is 14 residues. CDR3 residues: CASSLDPLSYEQYV. CDR3 nucleotides: TGTGCCAGCAGCTTAGATCCCCTCTCCTACGAGCAGTACGTC.

Worth noting for this clonotype: A much larger clone is a single base away; this may be a read error. The V call is TRBV7-9, the J call TRBJ2-2; D not certain. The CDR3 is made up of 13 amino acids. CDR1 is SEHNR and CDR2 is FQNEAQ in the germline V gene (reference sequence). V was shortened by 2 bases and J by 4 bases, with 5 bases between the two germline ends. The CDR3 sequence is CASSLKGTGELFF. The CDR3, as DNA: TGTGCCAGCAGCTTAAAGGGCACCGGGGAGCTGTTTTTT.

There are many counts of this clonotype. The genes are TRBV9 and TRBJ2-2; perhaps TRBD2 as D (5 bases). In germline, CDR1 is SGDLS, CDR2 YYNGEE. Trimming removed 3 bases from V and 0 bases from J, with 15 bases in between. The CDR3 length is 17 residues. CDR3 sequence reads: CASSASPGFANTGELFF. The DNA of the CDR3 is TGTGCCAGCAGCGCTAGCCCTGGTTTCGCGAACACCGGGGAGCTGTTTTTT. Looking up the rest from reference TRBV9 and TRBJ2-2 gives the full variable domain: DSGVTQTPKHLITATGQRVTLRCSPRSGDLSVYWYQQSLDQGLQFLIQYYNGEERAKGNILERFSAQQFPDLHSELNLSSLELGDSALYFCASSASPGFANTGELFFGEGSRLTVL.

The gene calls are TRBV2 and TRBJ2-6; no clear D gene. V lost 7 bases to trimming and J lost 0 bases, with 10 bases between them. The CDR3 runs to 15 residues. Per germline, CDR1 SNHLY and CDR2 FYNNEI. This CDR3 is CASMTELSGANVLTF. CDR3 in DNA: TGTGCCAGCATGACTGAACTCTCTGGGGCCAACGTCCTGACTTTC.

This clonotype was counted a few times. The chain couples TRBV9 to TRBJ1-1; 9 nucleotides line up with TRBD1. Losses at the gene ends were 10 bases for V and 4 bases for J; bases not matched to a gene: 8. The CDR3 totals 13 residues. Germline loops: CDR1 SGDLS, CDR2 YYNGEE. The CDR3 protein is CAGGTGPSTEAFF. Here the CDR3 DNA reads TGTGCCGGCGGGACAGGGCCGTCCACTGAAGCTTTCTTT.

This clonotype was seen a handful of times. V is TRBV4-1 and J is TRBJ2-1; no reliable D call. With 7 bases removed from V and 8 bases from J, the gap between germline ends came to 12 bases. The CDR3 extends over 12 amino acids. The germline V gene has CDR1 MGHRA and CDR2 YSYEKL. The CDR3 nucleotides are TGCGCCAGCATAGGAAGGGCTGATGAGCAGTTCTTC. Translation gives CASIGRADEQFF.

The CDR3: CATSDFRQGGNNEQFF. DNA for the CDR3: TGTGCCACCAGTGATTTTCGGCAGGGGGGGAACAATGAGCAGTTCTTC. The chain has TRBV24-1 and TRBJ2-1; D assignment may be TRBD1 or TRBD2 (7 bases each). Germline V gene data show CDR1 as KGHDR and CDR2 as SFDVKD. The V end lost 1 base, the J end lost 5 bases, and 14 bases lay between the germline ends. The CDR3 runs 16 residues.

The chain employs TRBV10-1 and TRBJ2-2; D possibly uses TRBD1 or TRBD2 (5 bases each). Trimming took off 4 bases at V and 3 bases at J, with 15 bases between the two ends. This CDR3 contains 16 residues. The germline CDR1 and CDR2 sequences are WNHNN and SYGVQD (reference sequence). The CDR3 protein is CASSGRDPHDTGELFF. The CDR3, as DNA: TGCGCCAGCAGTGGCCGGGACCCTCACGACACCGGGGAGCTGTTTTTT.

The chain carries TRBV5-1 and TRBJ2-2, with TRBD1 identical over 8 bases. The V gene's germline CDR1 is SGHRS and CDR2 YFSETQ. V lost 0 bases to trimming and J lost 5 bases; unmatched junction nucleotides: 6. The CDR3 length is 16 residues. CDR3 sequence reads: CASSLEFRTGTGELFF. DNA of the CDR3: TGCGCCAGCAGCTTGGAGTTCAGGACAGGGACCGGGGAGCTGTTTTTT.

This sequence joins TRBV18 and TRBJ2-7, with D possibly being TRBD1 (5 bases). The CDR3 sequence is 16 residues long. Germline loops: CDR1 KGHSH, CDR2 LQKENI. Trimming took off 0 bases at V and 0 bases at J, with 12 bases between the two ends. The CDR3 region is CASSPPGHSSSYEQYV. The CDR3 nucleotides read TGTGCCAGCTCACCACCAGGACACTCGAGCTCCTACGAGCAGTACGTC.

The genes are TRBV12-3 or TRBV12-4 and TRBJ2-7, with D tentatively TRBD2 (6 bases). This CDR3 spans 15 amino acids. The germline V and J ends were trimmed by 3 bases and 0 bases, with 12 bases remaining between them. In nucleotides, the CDR3 is TGTGCCAGCAGTTTCGGAGGGAAAGGCTCCTACGAGCAGTACTTC. Translating gives CASSFGGKGSYEQYF.

V usage is TRBV5-1 and J usage is TRBJ2-2; D possibly corresponds to TRBD2 (5 bases). Per germline, CDR1 SGHRS and CDR2 YFSETQ. V was shortened by 2 bases and J by 0 bases, with 11 bases between the two germline ends. This CDR3 spans 16 amino acids. The CDR3 here is CASSLRGQTNTGELFF. The CDR3 bases are TGCGCCAGCAGCTTAAGAGGGCAGACGAACACCGGGGAGCTGTTTTTT.